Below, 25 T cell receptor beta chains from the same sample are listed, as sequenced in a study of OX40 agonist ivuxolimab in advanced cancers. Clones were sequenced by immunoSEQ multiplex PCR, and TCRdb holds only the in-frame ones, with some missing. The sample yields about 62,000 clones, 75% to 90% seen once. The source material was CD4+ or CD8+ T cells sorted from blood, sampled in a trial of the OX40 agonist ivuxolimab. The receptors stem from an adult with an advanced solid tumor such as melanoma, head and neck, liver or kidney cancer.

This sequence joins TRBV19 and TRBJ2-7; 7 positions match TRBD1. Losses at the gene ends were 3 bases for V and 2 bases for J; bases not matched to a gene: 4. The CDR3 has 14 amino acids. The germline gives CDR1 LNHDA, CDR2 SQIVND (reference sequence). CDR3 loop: CASSIWDSAYEQYF. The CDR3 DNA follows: TGTGCCAGTAGTATCTGGGACAGCGCCTACGAGCAGTACTTC.

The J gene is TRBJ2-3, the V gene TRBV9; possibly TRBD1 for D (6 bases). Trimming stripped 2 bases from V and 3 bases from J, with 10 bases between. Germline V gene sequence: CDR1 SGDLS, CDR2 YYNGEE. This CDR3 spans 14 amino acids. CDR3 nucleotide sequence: TGTGCCAGCAGCGTCGGACAGTCAACAGATACGCAGTATTTT. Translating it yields CASSVGQSTDTQYF.

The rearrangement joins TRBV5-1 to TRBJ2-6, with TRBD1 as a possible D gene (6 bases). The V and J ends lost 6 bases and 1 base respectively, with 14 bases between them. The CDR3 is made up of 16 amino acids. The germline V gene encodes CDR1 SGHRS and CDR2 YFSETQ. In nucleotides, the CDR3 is TGCGCCAGCACGGCAGGGGATAATTCTGGGGCCAACGTCCTGACTTTC. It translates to CASTAGDNSGANVLTF.

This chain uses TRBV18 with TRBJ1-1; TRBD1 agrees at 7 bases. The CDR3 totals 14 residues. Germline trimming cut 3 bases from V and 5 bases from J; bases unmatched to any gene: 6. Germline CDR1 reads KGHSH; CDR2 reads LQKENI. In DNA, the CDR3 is TGTGCCAGCTCACCCAAAACAGGGGAGACTGAAGCTTTCTTT. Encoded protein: CASSPKTGETEAFF.

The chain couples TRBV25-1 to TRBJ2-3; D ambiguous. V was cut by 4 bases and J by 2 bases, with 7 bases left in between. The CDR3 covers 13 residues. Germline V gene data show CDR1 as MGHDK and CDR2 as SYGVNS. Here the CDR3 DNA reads TGTGCCAGCAGTGCGCCCGTCACAGATACGCAGTATTTT. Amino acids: CASSAPVTDTQYF.

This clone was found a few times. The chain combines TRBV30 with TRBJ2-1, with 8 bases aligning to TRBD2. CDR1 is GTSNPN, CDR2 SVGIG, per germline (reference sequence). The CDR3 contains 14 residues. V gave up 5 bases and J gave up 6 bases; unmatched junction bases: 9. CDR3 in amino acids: CAWARLAILNEQFF. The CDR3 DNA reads TGTGCCTGGGCAAGACTAGCGATACTCAATGAGCAGTTCTTC.

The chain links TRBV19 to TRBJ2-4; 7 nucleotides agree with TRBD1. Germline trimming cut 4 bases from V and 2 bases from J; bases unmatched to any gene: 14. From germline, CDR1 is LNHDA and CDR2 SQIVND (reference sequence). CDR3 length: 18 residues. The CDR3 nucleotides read TGTGCCAGTAGTACCCAACAGGGGACACTAGGTCCCAAAAACATTCAGTACTTC. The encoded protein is CASSTQQGTLGPKNIQYF.

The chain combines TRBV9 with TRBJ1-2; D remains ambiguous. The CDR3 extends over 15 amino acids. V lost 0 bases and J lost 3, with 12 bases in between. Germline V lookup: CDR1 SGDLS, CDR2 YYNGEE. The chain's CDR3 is CASSVGDTPDYGYTF. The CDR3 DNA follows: TGTGCCAGCAGCGTAGGCGACACTCCGGACTATGGCTACACCTTC.

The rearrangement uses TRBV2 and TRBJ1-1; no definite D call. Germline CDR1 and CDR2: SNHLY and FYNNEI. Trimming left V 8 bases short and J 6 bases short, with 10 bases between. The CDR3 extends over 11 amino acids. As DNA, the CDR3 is TGTGCCAGCCCCCTGAGTTCTGAAGCTTTCTTT. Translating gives CASPLSSEAFF.

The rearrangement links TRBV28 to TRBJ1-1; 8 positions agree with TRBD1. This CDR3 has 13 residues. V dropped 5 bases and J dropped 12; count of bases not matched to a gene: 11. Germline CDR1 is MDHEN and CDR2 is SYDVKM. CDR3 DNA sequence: TGTGCCAGCAGTATCCTTCGAACAGGGGGAACTTTCTTT. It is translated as CASSILRTGGTFF.

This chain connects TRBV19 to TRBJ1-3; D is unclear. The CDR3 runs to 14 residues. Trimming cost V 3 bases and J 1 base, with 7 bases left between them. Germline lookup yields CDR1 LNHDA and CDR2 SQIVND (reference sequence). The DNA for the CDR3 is TGTGCCAGTAGTATGCTTTCATCTGGAAACACCATATATTTT. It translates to CASSMLSSGNTIYF.

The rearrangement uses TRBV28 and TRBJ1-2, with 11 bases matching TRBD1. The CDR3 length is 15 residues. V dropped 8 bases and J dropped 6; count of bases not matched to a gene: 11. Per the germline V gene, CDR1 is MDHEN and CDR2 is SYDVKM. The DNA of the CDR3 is TGTGCCAGCTGGGCCTCCGGACAGGGGGCGGATGGCTACACCTTC. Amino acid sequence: CASWASGQGADGYTF.

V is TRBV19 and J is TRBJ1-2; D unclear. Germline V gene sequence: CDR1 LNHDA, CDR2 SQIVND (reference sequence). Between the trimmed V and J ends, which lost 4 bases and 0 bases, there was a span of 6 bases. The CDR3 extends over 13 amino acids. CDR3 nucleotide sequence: TGTGCCAGTAGTACAGAGACTAACTATGGCTACACCTTC. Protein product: CASSTETNYGYTF. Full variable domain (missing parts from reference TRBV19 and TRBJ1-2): DGGITQSPKYLFRKEGQNVTLSCEQNLNHDAMYWYRQDPGQGLRLIYYSQIVNDFQKGDIAEGYSVSREKKESFPLTVTSAQKNPTAFYLCASSTETNYGYTFGSGTRLTVV.

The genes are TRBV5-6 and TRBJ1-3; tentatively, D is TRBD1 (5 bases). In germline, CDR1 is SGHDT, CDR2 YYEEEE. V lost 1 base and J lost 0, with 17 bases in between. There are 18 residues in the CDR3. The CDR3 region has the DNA TGTGCCAGCAGCTTGTGGGTCTACAGGCTCCACTCTGGAAACACCATATATTTT. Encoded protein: CASSLWVYRLHSGNTIYF.

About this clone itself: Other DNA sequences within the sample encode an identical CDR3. The CDR3 sequence is CATRPGLGGYTF. CDR3 coding DNA: TGTGCCACCCGCCCTGGACTCGGAGGCTACACCTTC. The chain combines TRBV5-6 with TRBJ1-2, with D hard to call. The CDR3 length is 12 residues. Trimming took 9 bases from V and 8 from J, leaving 17 bases between them. CDR1 and CDR2 (germline): SGHDT, YYEEEE. Together with reference TRBV5-6 and TRBJ1-2, the CDR3 gives the full variable domain: DAGVTQSPTHLIKTRGQQVTLRCSPKSGHDTVSWYQQALGQGPQFIFQYYEEEERQRGNFPDRFSGHQFPNYSSELNVNALLLGDSALYLCATRPGLGGYTFGSGTRLTVV.

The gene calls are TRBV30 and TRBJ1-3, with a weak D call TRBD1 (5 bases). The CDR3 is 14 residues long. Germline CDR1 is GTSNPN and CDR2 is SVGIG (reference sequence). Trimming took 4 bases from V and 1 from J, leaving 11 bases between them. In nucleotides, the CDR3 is TGTGCCTGGAATCGGGGGGATTCTGGAAACACCATATATTTT. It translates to CAWNRGDSGNTIYF.

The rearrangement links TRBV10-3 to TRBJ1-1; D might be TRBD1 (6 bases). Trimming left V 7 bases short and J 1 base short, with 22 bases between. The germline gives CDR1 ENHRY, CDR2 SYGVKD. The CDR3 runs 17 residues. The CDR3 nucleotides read TGTGCCATCACCTCCGGGGGGCAGGGCCAGGGGAACACTGAAGCTTTCTTT. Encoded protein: CAITSGGQGQGNTEAFF.

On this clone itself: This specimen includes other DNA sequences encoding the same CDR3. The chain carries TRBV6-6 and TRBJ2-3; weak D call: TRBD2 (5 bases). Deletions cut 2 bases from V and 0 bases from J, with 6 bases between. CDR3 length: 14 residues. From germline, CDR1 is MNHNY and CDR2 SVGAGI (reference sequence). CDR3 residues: CASSYGGSTDTQYF. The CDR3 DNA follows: TGTGCCAGCAGTTACGGAGGTAGCACAGATACGCAGTATTTT.

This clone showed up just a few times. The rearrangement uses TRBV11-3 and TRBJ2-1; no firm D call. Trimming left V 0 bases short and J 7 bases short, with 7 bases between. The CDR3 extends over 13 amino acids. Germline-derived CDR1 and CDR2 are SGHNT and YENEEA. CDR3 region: CASSLDLRNEQFF. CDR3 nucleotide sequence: TGTGCCAGCAGCTTAGATCTGAGGAATGAGCAGTTCTTC.

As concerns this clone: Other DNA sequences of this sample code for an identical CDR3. The CDR3 region is CASSPGTGFTDTQYF. CDR3 coding DNA: TGCGCCAGCAGTCCCGGGACAGGTTTCACAGATACGCAGTATTTT. The chain recombines TRBV10-1 with TRBJ2-3; 8 bases agree with TRBD1. The CDR3 spans 15 residues. Germline assignment: CDR1 WNHNN and CDR2 SYGVQD (reference sequence). J lost 2 bases, V lost 5 bases, and 6 bases had no gene match.

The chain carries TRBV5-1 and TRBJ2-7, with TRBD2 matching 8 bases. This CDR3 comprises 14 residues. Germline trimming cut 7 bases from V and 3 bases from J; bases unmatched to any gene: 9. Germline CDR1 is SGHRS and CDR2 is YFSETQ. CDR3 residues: CASRQSGSGYEQYF. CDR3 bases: TGCGCCAGCCGCCAAAGCGGGAGTGGCTACGAGCAGTACTTC.

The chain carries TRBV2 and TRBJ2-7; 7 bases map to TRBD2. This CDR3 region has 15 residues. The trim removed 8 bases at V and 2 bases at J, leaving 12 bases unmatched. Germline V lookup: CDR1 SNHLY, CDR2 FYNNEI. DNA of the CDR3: TGTGCCAGCGCCCGACTAGCTGCAATTACCTACGAGCAGTACTTC. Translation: CASARLAAITYEQYF. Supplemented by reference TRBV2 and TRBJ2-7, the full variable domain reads EPEVTQTPSHQVTQMGQEVILRCVPISNHLYFYWYRQILGQKVEFLVSFYNNEISEKSEIFDDQFSVERPDGSNFTLKIRSTKLEDSAMYFCASARLAAITYEQYFGPGTRLTVT.

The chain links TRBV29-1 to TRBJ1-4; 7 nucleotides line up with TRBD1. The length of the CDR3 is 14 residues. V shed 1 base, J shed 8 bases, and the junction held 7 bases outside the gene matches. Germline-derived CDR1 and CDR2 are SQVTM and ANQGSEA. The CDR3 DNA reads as TGCAGCGTTGAAGCTCAGACAGGGCACGAAAAACTGTTTTTT. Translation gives CSVEAQTGHEKLFF.

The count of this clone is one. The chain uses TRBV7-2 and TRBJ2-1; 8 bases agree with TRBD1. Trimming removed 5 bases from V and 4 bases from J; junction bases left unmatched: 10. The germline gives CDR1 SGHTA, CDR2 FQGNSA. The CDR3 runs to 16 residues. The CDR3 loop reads CASSLGQGVRYNEQFF. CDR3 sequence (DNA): TGTGCCAGCAGCCTCGGACAGGGAGTAAGGTACAATGAGCAGTTCTTC.

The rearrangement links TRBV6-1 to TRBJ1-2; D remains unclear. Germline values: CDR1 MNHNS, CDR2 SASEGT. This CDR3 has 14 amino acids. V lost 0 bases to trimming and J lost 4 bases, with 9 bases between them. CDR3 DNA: TGTGCCAGCAGTGAAGCAATGGATGGCTATGGCTACACCTTC. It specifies CASSEAMDGYGYTF.